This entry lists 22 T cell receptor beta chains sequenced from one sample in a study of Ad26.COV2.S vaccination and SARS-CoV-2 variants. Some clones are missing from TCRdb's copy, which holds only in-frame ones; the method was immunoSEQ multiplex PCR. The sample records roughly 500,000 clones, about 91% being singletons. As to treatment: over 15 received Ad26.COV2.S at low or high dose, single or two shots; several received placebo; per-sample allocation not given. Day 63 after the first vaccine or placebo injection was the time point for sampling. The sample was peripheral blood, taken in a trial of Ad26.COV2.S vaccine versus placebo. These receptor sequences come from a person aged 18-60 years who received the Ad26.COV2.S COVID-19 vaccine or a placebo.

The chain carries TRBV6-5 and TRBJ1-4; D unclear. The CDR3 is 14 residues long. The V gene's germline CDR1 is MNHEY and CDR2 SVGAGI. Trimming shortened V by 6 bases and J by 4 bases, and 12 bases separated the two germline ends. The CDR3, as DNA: TGTGCCAGCAGGAGCTCCGGGAGTAATGAAAAACTGTTTTTT. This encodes CASRSSGSNEKLFF.

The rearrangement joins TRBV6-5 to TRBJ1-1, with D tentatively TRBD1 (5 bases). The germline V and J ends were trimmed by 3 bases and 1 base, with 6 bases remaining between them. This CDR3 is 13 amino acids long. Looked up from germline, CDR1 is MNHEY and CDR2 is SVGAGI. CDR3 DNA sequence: TGTGCCAGCAGTTATACAGGGAACACTGAAGCTTTCTTT. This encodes CASSYTGNTEAFF.

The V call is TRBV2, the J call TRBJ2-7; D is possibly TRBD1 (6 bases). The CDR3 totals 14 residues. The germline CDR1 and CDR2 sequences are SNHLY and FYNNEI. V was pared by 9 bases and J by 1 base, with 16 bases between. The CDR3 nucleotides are TGTGCCAGATCTATTCGGGACACTTCCTACGAGCAGTACTTC. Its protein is CARSIRDTSYEQYF.

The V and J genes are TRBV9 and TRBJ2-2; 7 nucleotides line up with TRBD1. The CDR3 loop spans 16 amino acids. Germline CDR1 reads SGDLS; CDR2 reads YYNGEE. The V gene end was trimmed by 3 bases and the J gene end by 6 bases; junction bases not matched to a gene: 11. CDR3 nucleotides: TGTGCCAGCAGCGGCTCCGGGACAGCCTGGGCCGGGGAGCTGTTTTTT. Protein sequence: CASSGSGTAWAGELFF.

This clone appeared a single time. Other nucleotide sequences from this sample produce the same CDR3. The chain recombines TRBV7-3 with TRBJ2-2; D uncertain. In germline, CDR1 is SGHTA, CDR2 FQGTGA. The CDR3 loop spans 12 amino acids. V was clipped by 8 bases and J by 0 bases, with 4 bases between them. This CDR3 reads CASSSNTGELFF. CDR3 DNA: TGTGCCAGCTCCTCGAACACCGGGGAGCTGTTTTTT.

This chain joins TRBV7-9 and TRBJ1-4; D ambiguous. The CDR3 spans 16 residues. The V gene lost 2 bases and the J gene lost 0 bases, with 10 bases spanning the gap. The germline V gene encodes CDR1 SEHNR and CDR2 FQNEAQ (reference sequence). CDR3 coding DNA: TGTGCCAGCAGCTTAACAATCGGGGCAACTAATGAAAAACTGTTTTTT. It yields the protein CASSLTIGATNEKLFF. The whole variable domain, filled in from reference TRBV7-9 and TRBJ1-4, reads DTGVSQNPRHKITKRGQNVTFRCDPISEHNRLYWYRQTLGQGPEFLTYFQNEAQLEKSRLLSDRFSAERPKGSFSTLEIQRTEQGDSAMYLCASSLTIGATNEKLFFGSGTQLSVL.

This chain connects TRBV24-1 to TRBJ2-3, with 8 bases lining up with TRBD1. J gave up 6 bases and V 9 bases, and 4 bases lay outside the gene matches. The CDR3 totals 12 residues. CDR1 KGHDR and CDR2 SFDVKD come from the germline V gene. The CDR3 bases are TGTGCCACCGGCAGGGGGCCTGATACGCAGTATTTT. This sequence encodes CATGRGPDTQYF.

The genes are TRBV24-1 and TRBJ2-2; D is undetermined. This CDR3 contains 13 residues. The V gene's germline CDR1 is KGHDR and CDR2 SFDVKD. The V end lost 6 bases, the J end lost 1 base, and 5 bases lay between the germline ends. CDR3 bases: TGTGCCACCAGTTATGAGAACACCGGGGAGCTGTTTTTT. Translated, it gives CATSYENTGELFF.

The CDR3, as DNA: TGTGCCAGCAGCCTGGAACAGGCGAACACTGAAGCTTTCTTT. Its protein is CASSLEQANTEAFF. The chain employs TRBV5-4 and TRBJ1-1; possible D gene TRBD1, 5 bases. Looked up from germline, CDR1 is SGHNT and CDR2 is YYREEE (reference sequence). Trimming took off 4 bases at V and 1 base at J, with 11 bases between the two ends. The CDR3 runs to 14 residues.

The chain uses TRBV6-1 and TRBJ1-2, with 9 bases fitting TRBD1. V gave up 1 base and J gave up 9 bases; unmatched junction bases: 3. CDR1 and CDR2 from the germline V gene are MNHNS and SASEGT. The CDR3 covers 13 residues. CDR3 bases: TGTGCCAGCAGTGAAGGGGACAGGGTGTGCTACACCTTC. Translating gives CASSEGDRVCYTF.

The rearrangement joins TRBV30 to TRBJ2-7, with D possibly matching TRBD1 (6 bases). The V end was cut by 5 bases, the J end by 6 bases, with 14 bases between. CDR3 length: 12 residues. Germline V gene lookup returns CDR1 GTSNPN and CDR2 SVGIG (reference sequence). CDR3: CAWGKQGREQYF. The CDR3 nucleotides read TGTGCCTGGGGAAAACAGGGTCGCGAGCAGTACTTC.

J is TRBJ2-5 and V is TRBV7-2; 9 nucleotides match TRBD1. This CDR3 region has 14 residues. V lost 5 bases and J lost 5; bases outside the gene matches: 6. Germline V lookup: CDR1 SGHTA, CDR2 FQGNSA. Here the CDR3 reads CASSTRTGAETQYF. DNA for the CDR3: TGTGCCAGCAGCACCCGGACAGGGGCGGAGACCCAGTACTTC.

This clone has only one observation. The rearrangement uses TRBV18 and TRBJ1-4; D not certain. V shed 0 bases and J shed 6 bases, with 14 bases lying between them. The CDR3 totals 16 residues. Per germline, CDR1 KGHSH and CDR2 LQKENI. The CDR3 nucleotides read TGTGCCAGCTCACCACCGAGGAAGACCGGTGATGAAAAACTGTTTTTT. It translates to CASSPPRKTGDEKLFF.

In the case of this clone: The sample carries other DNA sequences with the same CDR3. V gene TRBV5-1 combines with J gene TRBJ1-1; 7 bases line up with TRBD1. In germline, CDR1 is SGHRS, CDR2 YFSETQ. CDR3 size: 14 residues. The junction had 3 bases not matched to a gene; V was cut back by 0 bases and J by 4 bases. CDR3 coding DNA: TGCGCCAGCAGCTTGGGACAGGGTATCACTGAAGCTTTCTTT. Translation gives CASSLGQGITEAFF.

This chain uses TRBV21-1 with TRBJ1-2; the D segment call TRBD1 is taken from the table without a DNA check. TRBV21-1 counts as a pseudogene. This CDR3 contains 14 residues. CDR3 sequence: CASSTMDKGGGYTF. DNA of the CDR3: TGTGCCAGCAGCACAATGGACAAAGGGGGTGGCTACACCTTC.

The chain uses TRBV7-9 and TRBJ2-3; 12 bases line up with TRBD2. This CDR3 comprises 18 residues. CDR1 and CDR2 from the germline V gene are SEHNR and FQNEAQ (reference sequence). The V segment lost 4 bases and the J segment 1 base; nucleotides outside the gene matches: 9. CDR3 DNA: TGTGCCAGCAGCTCGACTAGCGGGAGTAAGGGAGGCACAGATACGCAGTATTTT. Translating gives CASSSTSGSKGGTDTQYF.

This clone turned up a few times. CDR3 DNA: TGTGCCAGCAGTCGAAGCGGGGGGGCGAATGAGCAGTTCTTC. Translation: CASSRSGGANEQFF. The chain recombines TRBV6-4 with TRBJ2-1; 10 bases line up with TRBD2. The length of the CDR3 is 14 residues. Unmatched junction bases numbered 5, after V lost 5 bases and J lost 7 bases. The germline V gene encodes CDR1 MRHNA and CDR2 SNTAGT.

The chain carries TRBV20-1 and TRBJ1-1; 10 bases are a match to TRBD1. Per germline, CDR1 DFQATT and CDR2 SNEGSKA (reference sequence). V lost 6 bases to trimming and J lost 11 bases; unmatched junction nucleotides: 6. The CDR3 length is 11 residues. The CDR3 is CSAHWTGGAFF. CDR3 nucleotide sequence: TGCAGTGCCCACTGGACAGGGGGTGCTTTCTTT.

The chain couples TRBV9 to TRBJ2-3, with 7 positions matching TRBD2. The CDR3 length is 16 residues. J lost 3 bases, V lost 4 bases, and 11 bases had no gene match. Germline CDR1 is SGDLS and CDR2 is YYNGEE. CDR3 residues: CASSPPWGGETDTQYF. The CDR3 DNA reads TGTGCCAGCAGCCCGCCCTGGGGGGGAGAGACAGATACGCAGTATTTT.

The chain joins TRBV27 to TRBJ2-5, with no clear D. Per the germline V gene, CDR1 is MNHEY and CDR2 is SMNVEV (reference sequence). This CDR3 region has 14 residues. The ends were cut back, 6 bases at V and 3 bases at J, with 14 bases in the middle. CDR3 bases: TGTGCCAGCAGATGGGGTGGACGAGAAGAGACCCAGTACTTC. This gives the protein CASRWGGREETQYF.

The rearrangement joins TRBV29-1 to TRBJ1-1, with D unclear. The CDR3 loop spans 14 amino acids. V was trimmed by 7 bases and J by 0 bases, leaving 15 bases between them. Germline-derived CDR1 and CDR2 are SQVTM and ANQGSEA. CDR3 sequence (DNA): TGCAGCGCAGGTGGAGTAGCGGTGAACACTGAAGCTTTCTTT. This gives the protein CSAGGVAVNTEAFF. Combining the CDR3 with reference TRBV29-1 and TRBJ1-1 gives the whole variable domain SAVISQKPSRDICQRGTSLTIQCQVDSQVTMMFWYRQQPGQSLTLIATANQGSEATYESGFVIDKFPISRPNLTFSTLTVSNMSPEDSSIYLCSAGGVAVNTEAFFGQGTRLTVV.

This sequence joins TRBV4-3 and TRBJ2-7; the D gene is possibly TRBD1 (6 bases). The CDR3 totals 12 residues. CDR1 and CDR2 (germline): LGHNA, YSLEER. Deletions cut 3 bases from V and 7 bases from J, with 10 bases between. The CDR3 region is CASSQDRMEQYF. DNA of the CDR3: TGCGCCAGCAGCCAGGACAGAATGGAGCAGTACTTC.